This T cell receptor (beta chain) was sequenced for a study of cytomegalovirus exposure and HLA in healthy donors. Study-level results: Under in vitro conditions, a few CMV-associated chains were confirmed as specific for CMV antigens. Cytomegalovirus-associated status was assigned to about 150 TCR beta chains.

Primers: 60 Vbeta forward and 13 Jbeta reverse. Assay: immunoSEQ multiplex PCR; the TCRdb copy retains only in-frame clones and omits some. The top ten clones hold roughly 4% of a sample with some 130,000 clones, around 72% of them seen once. Worth noting for this clone: What it recognizes is unknown.

The CDR3 spans 11 residues. Germline loops: CDR1 DFQATT, CDR2 SNEGSKA (reference sequence). V was cut by 5 bases and J by 6 bases, with 8 bases left in between. This chain uses TRBV20-1 with TRBJ2-1; D is ambiguous. The source material was PBMCs. The sequence was obtained from a man in his forties or fifties in good health and CMV-seropositive. The CDR3 reads CSALIGNEQFF. DNA of the CDR3: TGCAGTGCTTTAATCGGCAATGAGCAGTTCTTC.